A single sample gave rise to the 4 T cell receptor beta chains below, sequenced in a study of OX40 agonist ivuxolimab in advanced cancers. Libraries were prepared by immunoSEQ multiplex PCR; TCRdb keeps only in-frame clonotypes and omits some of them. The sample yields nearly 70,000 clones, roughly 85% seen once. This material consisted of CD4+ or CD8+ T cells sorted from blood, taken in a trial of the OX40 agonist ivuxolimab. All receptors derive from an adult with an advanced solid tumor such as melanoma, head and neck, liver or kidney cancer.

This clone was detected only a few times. Here the CDR3 reads CSVVQGLSYEQYF. DNA for the CDR3: TGCAGCGTTGTGCAGGGTCTGTCCTACGAGCAGTACTTC. V usage is TRBV29-1 and J usage is TRBJ2-7, with TRBD1 as a possible D gene (5 bases). This CDR3 is 13 amino acids long. Germline-derived CDR1 and CDR2 are SQVTM and ANQGSEA. Trimming stripped 4 bases from V and 1 base from J, with 11 bases between.

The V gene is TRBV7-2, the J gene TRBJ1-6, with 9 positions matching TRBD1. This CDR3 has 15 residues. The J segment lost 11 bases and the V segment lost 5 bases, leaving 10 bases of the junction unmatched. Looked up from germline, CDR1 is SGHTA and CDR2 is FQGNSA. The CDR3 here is CASSTRTGEGAPLHF. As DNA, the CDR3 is TGTGCCAGCAGCACCAGGACAGGGGAAGGCGCACCCCTCCACTTT.

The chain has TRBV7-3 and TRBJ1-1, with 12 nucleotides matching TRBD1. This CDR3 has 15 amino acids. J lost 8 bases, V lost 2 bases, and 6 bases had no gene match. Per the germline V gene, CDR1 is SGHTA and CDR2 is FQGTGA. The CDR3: CASSLGTGGRGEAFF. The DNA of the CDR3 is TGTGCCAGCAGCTTAGGGACAGGGGGCCGAGGGGAAGCTTTCTTT.

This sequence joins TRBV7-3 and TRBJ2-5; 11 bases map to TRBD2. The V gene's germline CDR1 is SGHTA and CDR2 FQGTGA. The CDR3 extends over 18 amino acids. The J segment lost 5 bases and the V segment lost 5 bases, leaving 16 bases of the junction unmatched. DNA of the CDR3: TGTGCCAGCAGCCCTGGGAGCCTAGCGGGGGGAAGAGGGGAGACCCAGTACTTC. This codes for CASSPGSLAGGRGETQYF.